One and the same sample provided the 24 T cell receptor beta chains below, sequenced in a study of OX40 agonist ivuxolimab in advanced cancers. Sequenced by immunoSEQ multiplex PCR; TCRdb stores in-frame clones only, minus some. The sample holds roughly 87,000 clones, approximately 91% seen once. The source material was CD4+ or CD8+ T cells sorted from blood, sampled in a trial of the OX40 agonist ivuxolimab. All receptors derive from an adult with an advanced solid tumor such as melanoma, head and neck, liver or kidney cancer.

The J gene is TRBJ2-1, the V gene TRBV27; unclear D gene. The CDR3 runs 14 residues. CDR1 MNHEY and CDR2 SMNVEV come from the germline V gene (reference sequence). Between the trimmed V and J ends, which lost 7 bases and 2 bases, there was a span of 12 bases. CDR3 in DNA: TGTGCCAGCAAAAGAGAGAGGACCTACAATGAGCAGTTCTTC. Translated, it gives CASKRERTYNEQFF.

The genes are TRBV6-6 and TRBJ2-5, with 7 bases lining up with TRBD2. The CDR3 extends over 13 amino acids. V shed 6 bases and J 5 bases; nucleotides not matched to a gene: 6. Germline values: CDR1 MNHNY, CDR2 SVGAGI (reference sequence). As DNA, the CDR3 is TGTGCCAGCAGGTCAAGCGGGGATGAGACCCAGTACTTC. This codes for CASRSSGDETQYF.

This chain uses TRBV7-2 with TRBJ2-3; 11 bases agree with TRBD2. Germline V gives CDR1 SGHTA, CDR2 FQGNSA. CDR3 length equals 14 residues. V dropped 3 bases and J dropped 6; count of bases not matched to a gene: 2. CDR3 coding DNA: TGTGCCAGCAGCTTGACTAGCGGGAAGGATACGCAGTATTTT. Its protein product is CASSLTSGKDTQYF.

The chain recombines TRBV4-1 with TRBJ2-1; the match to TRBD1 covers 11 bases. Germline CDR1 reads MGHRA; CDR2 reads YSYEKL. This CDR3 comprises 16 residues. The V and J ends lost 1 base and 5 bases, in that order; junction bases with no gene match: 4. The CDR3 sequence is CASSQGTGGVNNEQFF. In DNA, the CDR3 is TGCGCCAGCAGCCAAGGGACAGGGGGCGTCAACAATGAGCAGTTCTTC.

The chain couples TRBV7-8 to TRBJ2-1; TRBD2 aligns across 8 bases. Germline loops: CDR1 SGHVS, CDR2 FQNEAQ. The CDR3 extends over 15 amino acids. V was pared by 9 bases and J by 0 bases, with 7 bases of the junction left unmatched. CDR3 loop: CASLSLAGSYNEQFF. CDR3 DNA: TGTGCCAGTTTAAGTCTAGCGGGCTCCTACAATGAGCAGTTCTTC.

V usage is TRBV19 and J usage is TRBJ1-1, with a possible D match to TRBD1 (6 bases). The V end was cut by 3 bases, the J end by 9 bases, with 14 bases between. Germline CDR1 is LNHDA and CDR2 is SQIVND (reference sequence). The CDR3 has 13 residues. CDR3: CASSITLRDKAFF. The CDR3, as DNA: TGTGCCAGTAGTATTACGTTAAGGGACAAAGCTTTCTTT.

On this clone itself: One end of the junction varies from germline; a read error may be responsible. The genes are TRBV7-9 and TRBJ1-1, with 8 bases matching TRBD1. Germline loops: CDR1 SEHNR, CDR2 FQNEAQ (reference sequence). The CDR3 covers 17 residues. As DNA, the CDR3 is TGTGCCAGCAGCAACGCCCTGACAGGGGATTTGAATACTGAAGCTTTCTTT. It is translated as CASSNALTGDLNTEAFF.

The chain combines TRBV6-1 with TRBJ1-2; 8 bases fit TRBD1. The germline V gene has CDR1 MNHNS and CDR2 SASEGT. This CDR3 spans 14 amino acids. J gave up 4 bases and V 6 bases, and 7 bases lay outside the gene matches. The CDR3 coding sequence is TGTGCCAGCAGCGGACAGGGTTCGAGCTATGGCTACACCTTC. It specifies CASSGQGSSYGYTF.

This clone was seen a single time. The rearrangement joins TRBV5-1 to TRBJ2-5; 8 bases line up with TRBD2. The CDR3 runs to 17 residues. CDR1 is SGHRS, CDR2 YFSETQ, per germline. V shed 0 bases and J 5 bases; nucleotides not matched to a gene: 12. The CDR3 spells CASSLDPGGLTGETQYF. The CDR3 region has the DNA TGCGCCAGCAGCTTGGATCCGGGAGGGCTTACTGGGGAGACCCAGTACTTC.

The chain uses TRBV2 and TRBJ1-1; no firm D call. The germline CDR1 and CDR2 sequences are SNHLY and FYNNEI. Trimming took off 6 bases at V and 6 bases at J, with 8 bases between the two ends. The CDR3 extends over 11 amino acids. CDR3 sequence (DNA): TGTGCCAGCAGGATTTCCGCTGAAGCTTTCTTT. Translated: CASRISAEAFF. The whole variable domain, filled in from reference TRBV2 and TRBJ1-1, reads EPEVTQTPSHQVTQMGQEVILRCVPISNHLYFYWYRQILGQKVEFLVSFYNNEISEKSEIFDDQFSVERPDGSNFTLKIRSTKLEDSAMYFCASRISAEAFFGQGTRLTVV.

This chain joins TRBV15 and TRBJ2-1; unclear D gene. The CDR3 length is 18 residues. CDR1 and CDR2 (germline): LNHNV, YYDKDF (reference sequence). Trimming removed 1 base from V and 4 bases from J, with 20 bases in between. CDR3 amino acids: CATSRVPYIALPYNEQFF. CDR3 nucleotide sequence: TGTGCCACCAGCAGAGTCCCCTACATCGCCCTCCCTTACAATGAGCAGTTCTTC.

On this clone itself: This CDR3 is also generated by other DNA sequences in the sample. This chain joins TRBV28 and TRBJ1-2; the D gene is possibly TRBD1 (6 bases). V dropped 4 bases and J dropped 2 bases, with 11 bases sitting between them. CDR1 and CDR2 (germline): MDHEN, SYDVKM. The CDR3 loop spans 14 amino acids. The chain's CDR3 is CASSSTGGNYGYTF. In nucleotides, the CDR3 is TGTGCCAGCAGTTCCACGGGGGGCAACTATGGCTACACCTTC.

As regards this clone: The junction shows a germline mismatch at one end, possibly a read error. The CDR3 sequence: CAWSTQLSRGRRDF. CDR3 nucleotide sequence: TGTGCCTGGAGTACTCAACTATCTCGCGGGAGACGCGACTTC. V and J are TRBV30 and TRBJ2-7, with TRBD2 matching 7 bases. This CDR3 has 14 residues. Germline V lookup: CDR1 GTSNPN, CDR2 SVGIG (reference sequence).

V is TRBV6-5 and J is TRBJ2-7; D perhaps matches TRBD2 (7 bases). The CDR3 loop spans 13 amino acids. Trimming removed 7 bases from V and 1 base from J, with 11 bases in between. CDR1 is MNHEY and CDR2 is SVGAGI in the germline V gene. CDR3: CASKAGASYEQYF. The DNA for the CDR3 is TGTGCCAGCAAGGCGGGGGCGTCCTACGAGCAGTACTTC.

CDR3 coding DNA: TGTGCCAGTATGGACAGGGTATTAGGCGGAGATCAGCCCCAGCATTTT. Its protein product is CASMDRVLGGDQPQHF. The rearrangement joins TRBV19 to TRBJ1-5; 8 bases line up with TRBD1. Germline V gives CDR1 LNHDA, CDR2 SQIVND (reference sequence). Losses at the gene ends were 7 bases for V and 5 bases for J; bases not matched to a gene: 13. CDR3 length: 16 residues. The full variable domain, completed using reference TRBV19 and TRBJ1-5, is DGGITQSPKYLFRKEGQNVTLSCEQNLNHDAMYWYRQDPGQGLRLIYYSQIVNDFQKGDIAEGYSVSREKKESFPLTVTSAQKNPTAFYLCASMDRVLGGDQPQHFGDGTRLSIL.

The gene calls are TRBV28 and TRBJ2-5, with a tentative D call TRBD2 (6 bases). Germline V gene sequence: CDR1 MDHEN, CDR2 SYDVKM. Trimming pared 6 bases from V and 2 bases from J, leaving 25 bases between. This CDR3 contains 18 residues. The CDR3 region is CASSPAGLLGLLQETQYF. The CDR3 coding sequence is TGTGCCAGCAGCCCGGCGGGTCTTCTTGGACTACTACAAGAGACCCAGTACTTC.

The CDR3 is CASSVDAGGGKYEQYF. The CDR3 DNA follows: TGTGCCAGCAGCGTAGATGCGGGAGGCGGTAAATACGAGCAGTACTTC. The chain joins TRBV9 to TRBJ2-7, with 8 bases lining up with TRBD2. Germline lookup yields CDR1 SGDLS and CDR2 YYNGEE. The J segment lost 4 bases and the V segment lost 0 bases, leaving 9 bases of the junction unmatched. The CDR3 runs 16 residues.

As for this clone: Additional DNA sequences in this sample encode the identical CDR3. The chain has TRBV18 and TRBJ2-5, with D tentatively TRBD2 (6 bases). Trimming removed 3 bases at V and 5 bases at J, with 10 bases between. The CDR3 extends over 13 amino acids. Germline CDR1 is KGHSH and CDR2 is LQKENI. The CDR3 protein is CASSPSGRETQYF. CDR3 bases: TGTGCCAGCTCACCGTCAGGGAGGGAGACCCAGTACTTC.

This chain connects TRBV21-1 to TRBJ2-6; TRBD2, the table's D call, lacks a check against the DNA. TRBV21-1 is deemed a pseudogene. This CDR3 spans 19 amino acids. The chain's CDR3 is CASSGTSGIKPSGANVLTF. In nucleotides, the CDR3 is TGTGCCAGTTCCGGGACTAGCGGGATAAAACCCTCTGGGGCCAACGTCCTGACTTTC.

This clone was observed once. Other DNA sequences in this sample translate to the same CDR3. The chain links TRBV18 to TRBJ2-5, with a tentative D call TRBD1 (5 bases). The germline CDR1 and CDR2 sequences are KGHSH and LQKENI. The CDR3 totals 13 residues. The ends were cut back, 3 bases at V and 2 bases at J, with 7 bases in the middle. The DNA for the CDR3 is TGTGCCAGCTCACCGGGGCGTCAAGAGACCCAGTACTTC. This gives the protein CASSPGRQETQYF. Looking up the rest from reference TRBV18 and TRBJ2-5 gives the full variable domain: NAGVMQNPRHLVRRRGQEARLRCSPMKGHSHVYWYRQLPEEGLKFMVYLQKENIIDESGMPKERFSAEFPKEGPSILRIQQVVRGDSAAYFCASSPGRQETQYFGPGTRLLVL.

The V gene is TRBV30, the J gene TRBJ2-3, with 9 bases fitting TRBD2. The CDR3 is 15 residues long. CDR1 GTSNPN and CDR2 SVGIG come from the germline V gene (reference sequence). Trimming took 5 bases from V and 3 from J; bases not matched to a gene: 9. For the CDR3, the DNA is TGTGCCTGGGCTGGAGGGCTAGCGGGGACAGATACGCAGTATTTT. Its protein is CAWAGGLAGTDTQYF. Complete variable domain (other parts from reference TRBV30 and TRBJ2-3): SQTIHQWPATLVQPVGSPLSLECTVEGTSNPNLYWYRQAAGRGLQLLFYSVGIGQISSEVPQNLSASRPQDRQFILSSKKLLLSDSGFYLCAWAGGLAGTDTQYFGPGTRLTVL.

The chain combines TRBV7-9 with TRBJ2-5; D call uncertain. The V end was cut by 2 bases, the J end by 5 bases, with 3 bases between. Germline lookup yields CDR1 SEHNR and CDR2 FQNEAQ (reference sequence). This CDR3 is built from 11 residues. CDR3 region: CASSLMETQYF. Here the CDR3 DNA reads TGTGCCAGCAGCTTAATGGAGACCCAGTACTTC.

The genes are TRBV28 and TRBJ2-7, with 11 positions matching TRBD1. Germline lookup yields CDR1 MDHEN and CDR2 SYDVKM. The CDR3 covers 16 residues. The junction had 6 bases not matched to a gene; V was cut back by 5 bases and J by 0 bases. The CDR3 coding sequence is TGTGCCAGCAGTGCCGGGACAGGGGGATTCTCCTACGAGCAGTACTTC. Translation gives CASSAGTGGFSYEQYF.

The chain joins TRBV5-5 to TRBJ1-1; D is unclear. Germline CDR1 is SGHKS and CDR2 is YYEKEE (reference sequence). The CDR3 has 13 amino acids. V was clipped by 0 bases and J by 1 base, with 4 bases between them. The DNA for the CDR3 is TGTGCCAGCAGCTTGGGAGGGAACACTGAAGCTTTCTTT. Translating it yields CASSLGGNTEAFF. Full variable domain (rest looked up from reference TRBV5-5 and TRBJ1-1): DAGVTQSPTHLIKTRGQQVTLRCSPISGHKSVSWYQQVLGQGPQFIFQYYEKEERGRGNFPDRFSARQFPNYSSELNVNALLLGDSALYLCASSLGGNTEAFFGQGTRLTVV.